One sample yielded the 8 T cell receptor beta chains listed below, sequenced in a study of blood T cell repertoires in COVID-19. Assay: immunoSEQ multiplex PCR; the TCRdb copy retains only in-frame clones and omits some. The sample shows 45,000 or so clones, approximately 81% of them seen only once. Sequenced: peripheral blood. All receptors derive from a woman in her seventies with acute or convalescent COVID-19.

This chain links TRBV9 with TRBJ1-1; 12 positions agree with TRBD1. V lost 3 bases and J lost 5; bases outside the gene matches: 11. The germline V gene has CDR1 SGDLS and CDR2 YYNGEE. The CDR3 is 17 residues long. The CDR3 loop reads CASSDRDRGPGRTEAFF. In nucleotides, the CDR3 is TGTGCCAGCAGCGACCGGGACAGGGGGCCGGGGCGAACTGAAGCTTTCTTT.

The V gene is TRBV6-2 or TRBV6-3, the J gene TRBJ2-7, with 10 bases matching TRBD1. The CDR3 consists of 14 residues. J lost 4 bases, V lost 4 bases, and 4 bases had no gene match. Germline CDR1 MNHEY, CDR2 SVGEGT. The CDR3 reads CASSWDRGWYEQYF. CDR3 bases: TGTGCCAGCAGTTGGGACAGGGGCTGGTACGAGCAGTACTTC.

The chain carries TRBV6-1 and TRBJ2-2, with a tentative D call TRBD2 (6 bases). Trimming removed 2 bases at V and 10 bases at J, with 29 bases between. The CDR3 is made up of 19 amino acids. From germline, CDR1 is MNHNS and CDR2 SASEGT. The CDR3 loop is CASSERLIRTIARGVELFF. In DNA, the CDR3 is TGTGCCAGCAGTGAACGACTTATACGAACAATCGCGCGGGGTGTGGAGCTGTTTTTT.

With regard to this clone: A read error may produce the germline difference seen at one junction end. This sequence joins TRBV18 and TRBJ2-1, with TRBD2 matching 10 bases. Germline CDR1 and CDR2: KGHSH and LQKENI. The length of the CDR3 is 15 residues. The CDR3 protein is CASSPLAGLGNEQFF. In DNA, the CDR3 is TGTGCCAGCTCCCCACTAGCGGGACTCGGCAATGAGCAGTTCTTC.

CDR3 in DNA: TGTGCCAGCAGCTTAGGGGTAGGAGGGTCCGTCCACTTT. Its protein is CASSLGVGGSVHF. The rearrangement uses TRBV5-6 and TRBJ1-6; possible D gene TRBD1, 5 bases. V lost 2 bases, J lost 17 bases, and 17 bases lay in between. Looked up from germline, CDR1 is SGHDT and CDR2 is YYEEEE. The CDR3 runs to 13 residues.

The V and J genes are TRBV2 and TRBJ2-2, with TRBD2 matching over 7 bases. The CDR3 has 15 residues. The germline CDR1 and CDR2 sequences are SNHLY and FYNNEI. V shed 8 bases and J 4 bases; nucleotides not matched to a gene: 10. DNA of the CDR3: TGTGCCAGCGGGGGGACGGGAGGCCCCACCGGGGAGCTGTTTTTT. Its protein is CASGGTGGPTGELFF.

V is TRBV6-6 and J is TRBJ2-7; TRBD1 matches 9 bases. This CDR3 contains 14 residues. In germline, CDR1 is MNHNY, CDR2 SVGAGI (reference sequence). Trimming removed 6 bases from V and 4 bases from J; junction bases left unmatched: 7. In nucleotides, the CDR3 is TGTGCCAGCAGCCTGACAGGGGGAGGATACGAGCAGTACTTC. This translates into CASSLTGGGYEQYF.

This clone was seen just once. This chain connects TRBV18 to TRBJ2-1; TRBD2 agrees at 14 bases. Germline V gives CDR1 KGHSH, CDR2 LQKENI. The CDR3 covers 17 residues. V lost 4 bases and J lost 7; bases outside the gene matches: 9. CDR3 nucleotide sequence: TGTGCCAGCTCACTGGCGACTAGCGGGAGGGCCGAGAATGAGCAGTTCTTC. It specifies CASSLATSGRAENEQFF. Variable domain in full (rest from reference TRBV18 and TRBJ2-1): NAGVMQNPRHLVRRRGQEARLRCSPMKGHSHVYWYRQLPEEGLKFMVYLQKENIIDESGMPKERFSAEFPKEGPSILRIQQVVRGDSAAYFCASSLATSGRAENEQFFGPGTRLTVL.